This is a list of T cell receptor beta chains from one sample in a study of OX40 agonist ivuxolimab in advanced cancers. Some clones are missing from TCRdb's copy, which holds only in-frame ones; the method was immunoSEQ multiplex PCR. The sample shows about 60,000 clones, 80% to 90% of them seen only once. Sequencing used CD4+ or CD8+ T cells sorted from blood, obtained in a trial of the OX40 agonist ivuxolimab. These receptors were obtained from an adult with an advanced solid tumor such as melanoma, head and neck, liver or kidney cancer. Each CDR3 is given with its conserved first and last residue. The order of the fields is D gene, J gene, CDR3 length, V gene, CDR3 protein, CDR3 DNA. D genes are given only for firm matches.

TRBD1 TRBJ2-2 16 TRBV9 CASSLGTGGLPGELFF TGTGCCAGCAGCCTAGGGACAGGGGGCCTACCCGGGGAGCTGTTTTTT
NA TRBJ2-7 13 TRBV7-9 CASSLDSGSEQYF TGTGCCAGCAGCTTAGATTCGGGGAGCGAGCAGTACTTC
NA TRBJ2-2 16 TRBV7-8 CASSPREQGNTGELFF TGTGCCAGCAGCCCTCGGGAACAGGGAAACACCGGGGAGCTGTTTTTT
NA TRBJ1-2 11 TRBV6-1 CASRKGDGYTF TGTGCCAGCAGGAAGGGAGATGGCTACACCTTC
NA TRBJ1-5 15 TRBV5-6 CASSQRRGYHQPQHF TGTGCCAGCAGCCAGAGAAGGGGATACCATCAGCCCCAGCATTTT
TRBD2 TRBJ2-2 21 TRBV4-3 CASSQDPRGWLAGVGTGELFF TGCGCCAGCAGCCAAGATCCTCGGGGCTGGCTAGCGGGAGTTGGCACCGGGGAGCTGTTTTTT
NA TRBJ2-5 15 TRBV28 CASSPQIGVKETQYF TGTGCCAGCAGCCCCCAGATCGGGGTAAAAGAGACCCAGTACTTC
TRBD1 TRBJ2-7 13 TRBV6-6 CASTTGGTYEQYF TGTGCCAGCACTACAGGGGGCACCTACGAGCAGTACTTC
TRBD1 TRBJ1-4 14 TRBV27 CASSSQGADEKLFF TGTGCCAGCAGCTCTCAGGGGGCGGATGAAAAACTGTTTTTT
TRBD1 TRBJ1-4 15 TRBV4-2 CASSQGQGQNEKLFF TGTGCCAGCAGCCAAGGACAGGGACAAAATGAAAAACTGTTTTTT
NA TRBJ1-4 14 TRBV4-1 CASSQDRVGEKLFF TGCGCCAGCAGCCAAGATAGGGTAGGGGAAAAACTGTTTTTT
TRBD1 TRBJ1-5 13 TRBV4-1 CASSQDRGQPQHF TGCGCCAGCAGCCAGGACAGGGGCCAGCCCCAGCATTTT
NA TRBJ2-2 15 TRBV18 CASSPGQINTGELFF TGTGCCAGCTCACCAGGGCAGATTAACACCGGGGAGCTGTTTTTT